One and the same sample provided the 11 T cell receptor beta chains below, sequenced in a study of cytotoxic CD8 clonotypes in ibrutinib-treated CLL. The protocol was immunoSEQ multiplex PCR, while the TCRdb copy is restricted to in-frame clones and leaves out a portion. The sample holds about 80,000 clones, roughly 77% seen once. The sample here was PBMCs, taken after 12 months of ibrutinib treatment. The origin of the receptors is a human donor with chronic lymphocytic leukemia.

The genes are TRBV6-1 and TRBJ1-2; TRBD1 might be the D (5 bases). Germline assignment: CDR1 MNHNS and CDR2 SASEGT. The CDR3 runs to 13 residues. Trimming removed 7 bases at V and 6 bases at J, with 15 bases between. The DNA of the CDR3 is TGTGCCAGCACCCCCTCTGGGGGAGATGGCTACACCTTC. Amino acid sequence: CASTPSGGDGYTF.

This chain connects TRBV5-1 to TRBJ1-3; no reliable D call. Trimming cost V 4 bases and J 4 bases, with 3 bases left between them. The length of the CDR3 is 11 residues. CDR1 is SGHRS and CDR2 is YFSETQ in the germline V gene. The CDR3 region has the DNA TGCGCCAGCAGCCCAGGAAACACCATATATTTT. Translating it yields CASSPGNTIYF.

This chain uses TRBV7-8 with TRBJ1-5; 7 bases match TRBD1. Germline trimming cut 5 bases from V and 5 bases from J; bases unmatched to any gene: 6. The CDR3 loop spans 14 amino acids. CDR1 SGHVS and CDR2 FQNEAQ come from the germline V gene. CDR3: CASSPGDRDQPQHF. CDR3 nucleotide sequence: TGTGCCAGCAGCCCAGGAGACAGGGATCAGCCCCAGCATTTT.

This rearrangement joins TRBV4-2 to TRBJ2-7, with D maybe TRBD1 (6 bases). Trimming took 3 bases from V and 0 from J, leaving 15 bases between them. CDR3 length equals 16 residues. Germline CDR1 reads LGHNA; CDR2 reads YNFKEQ. The CDR3 spells CASSHPPGASSYEQYF. As DNA, the CDR3 is TGTGCCAGCAGCCACCCCCCAGGGGCCAGCTCCTACGAGCAGTACTTC.

The chain combines TRBV19 with TRBJ1-4, with D tentatively TRBD1 (5 bases). The CDR3 sequence is 12 residues long. The V gene's germline CDR1 is LNHDA and CDR2 SQIVND (reference sequence). Deletions cut 3 bases from V and 7 bases from J, with 6 bases between. CDR3 in DNA: TGTGCCAGTAGTATTAGGGGTGAAAAACTGTTTTTT. It encodes CASSIRGEKLFF.

The J gene is TRBJ2-5, the V gene TRBV25-1, with TRBD2 matching over 7 bases. J lost 4 bases, V lost 6 bases, and 5 bases had no gene match. The CDR3 loop spans 13 amino acids. Germline V CDR1 and CDR2: MGHDK, SYGVNS. CDR3 DNA: TGTGCCAGCAGGGGGGGGGTTCTAGAGACCCAGTACTTC. It codes for CASRGGVLETQYF.

This chain links TRBV5-6 with TRBJ1-1; D call uncertain. The CDR3 loop spans 11 amino acids. CDR1 is SGHDT and CDR2 is YYEEEE in the germline V gene. The V end lost 1 base, the J end lost 7 bases, and 5 bases lay between the germline ends. This chain's CDR3 is CASSLFLEAFF. The CDR3 bases are TGTGCCAGCAGCTTGTTCCTTGAAGCTTTCTTT.

The CDR3 DNA reads TGTGCCAGCAGCCCAATTCGGTGGGGTGAGCAGTTCTTC. Encoded protein: CASSPIRWGEQFF. The chain combines TRBV28 with TRBJ2-1; D is ambiguous. Between the trimmed V and J ends, which lost 6 bases and 9 bases, there was a span of 15 bases. CDR3 size: 13 residues. Germline CDR1 MDHEN, CDR2 SYDVKM.

The chain is built from TRBV7-9 and TRBJ2-2, with 11 bases fitting TRBD1. V was pared by 6 bases and J by 2 bases, with 5 bases of the junction left unmatched. Per the germline V gene, CDR1 is SEHNR and CDR2 is FQNEAQ (reference sequence). CDR3 length: 16 residues. The CDR3 DNA sequence: TGTGCCAGCAGGCCGGACAGGGGGCCCAACACCGGGGAGCTGTTTTTT. This codes for CASRPDRGPNTGELFF.

Concerning this clone: At the DNA level, this CDR3 is encoded by other sequences in the same sample as well. The rearrangement joins TRBV11-3 to TRBJ2-3, with unresolved D. The CDR3 totals 13 residues. V was shortened by 5 bases and J by 0 bases, with 6 bases between the two germline ends. Per germline, CDR1 SGHNT and CDR2 YENEEA. The CDR3 loop is CASSPGSTDTQYF. DNA of the CDR3: TGTGCCAGCAGCCCCGGTAGCACAGATACGCAGTATTTT. The variable domain in full, with the rest retrieved from reference TRBV11-3 and TRBJ2-3, is EAGVVQSPRYKIIEKKQPVAFWCNPISGHNTLYWYLQNLGQGPELLIRYENEEAVDDSQLPKDRFSAERLKGVDSTLKIQPAELGDSAVYLCASSPGSTDTQYFGPGTRLTVL.

This clone has just one count. The chain employs TRBV4-2 and TRBJ2-1, with 11 bases fitting TRBD2. This CDR3 is 18 amino acids long. V dropped 0 bases and J dropped 2; count of bases not matched to a gene: 6. Germline CDR1 and CDR2: LGHNA and YNFKEQ. CDR3 sequence reads: CASSQDPGLAGPYNEQFF. The CDR3 region has the DNA TGTGCCAGCAGCCAAGATCCCGGACTAGCGGGCCCCTACAATGAGCAGTTCTTC.